These 13 T cell receptor beta chains were sequenced from one sample in a study of low-dose radiotherapy and immunotherapy resistance in tumors. Primers targeting TRAV and TRBV primed first-strand cDNA, covering alpha and beta chains. Amplification, which lasted 15 to 20 PCR cycles, used a constant-region primer and V-primer adapter to amplify TCRs. From the reads, TCRdb called clonotypes with MiXCR, one entry per CDR3 protein. Here the sample spans under 70,000 distinct CDR3 sequences, about 25% being singletons. Time point defined: before trial treatment. Material: PBMCs, obtained before treatment. The receptors come from a male donor with prostate cancer.

This clonotype was counted many times. This chain joins TRBV10-3 and TRBJ2-1; D ambiguous. V lost 0 bases and J 8 bases, leaving 2 bases between the germline ends. The CDR3 sequence is 11 residues long. From germline, CDR1 is ENHRY and CDR2 SYGVKD. Written as DNA, the CDR3 is TGTGCCATCAGTGAGTCGTATGAGCAGTTCTTC. This translates into CAISESYEQFF.

This clonotype has at least ten counts. The chain combines TRBV9 with TRBJ2-3; D call uncertain. CDR1 is SGDLS, CDR2 YYNGEE, per germline. V was cut by 2 bases and J by 3 bases, with 4 bases left in between. This CDR3 comprises 12 residues. CDR3 sequence: CASSVRTDTQYF. CDR3 coding DNA: TGTGCCAGCAGCGTGCGGACAGATACGCAGTATTTT.

In its sample, this clonotype was seen many times. The chain employs TRBV6-6 and TRBJ2-1; TRBD2 matches at 11 bases. V shed 2 bases and J 11 bases; nucleotides not matched to a gene: 14. This CDR3 is built from 17 residues. CDR1 MNHNY and CDR2 SVGAGI come from the germline V gene (reference sequence). CDR3 region: CASSYSPTSGIPTKQFF. For the CDR3, the DNA is TGTGCCAGCAGTTACAGCCCGACTAGCGGGATCCCTACTAAGCAGTTCTTC.

This clonotype has a count of ten or more. This rearrangement joins TRBV19 to TRBJ2-1, with D perhaps TRBD2 (6 bases). The V end was cut by 2 bases, the J end by 5 bases, with 19 bases between. The CDR3 is 17 amino acids. Per germline, CDR1 LNHDA and CDR2 SQIVND (reference sequence). This CDR3 is CASSIRASSGLHNEQFF. The CDR3 DNA reads TGTGCCAGTAGTATACGGGCGAGTTCGGGACTCCACAATGAGCAGTTCTTC.

The V call is TRBV4-2, the J call TRBJ2-1, with TRBD2 matching 8 bases. The V and J ends lost 4 bases and 0 bases, in that order; junction bases with no gene match: 23. The CDR3 totals 22 residues. Germline V gene lookup returns CDR1 LGHNA and CDR2 YNFKEQ. The CDR3 here is CASSPSALSGRAVSSSYNEQFF. CDR3 coding DNA: TGTGCCAGCAGCCCCTCGGCTCTTTCCGGGAGGGCCGTATCGAGCTCCTACAATGAGCAGTTCTTC.

This clonotype was seen many times. The chain has TRBV6-5 and TRBJ2-2, with a possible D match to TRBD2 (5 bases). The ends were cut back, 0 bases at V and 5 bases at J, with 7 bases in the middle. CDR3 length: 14 residues. Germline V lookup: CDR1 MNHEY, CDR2 SVGAGI. CDR3 in amino acids: CASSYSRETGELFF. The DNA for the CDR3 is TGTGCCAGCAGTTACTCGAGGGAAACCGGGGAGCTGTTTTTT.

This clonotype was detected ten times or more. This sequence joins TRBV12-3 or TRBV12-4 and TRBJ2-7; perhaps TRBD2 as D (6 bases). Trimming removed 8 bases at V and 4 bases at J, with 15 bases between. CDR3 size: 13 residues. CDR3 protein: CASGRDSLYEQYF. The CDR3 nucleotides read TGTGCCAGCGGCCGGGACTCTTTGTACGAGCAGTACTTC.

This clonotype was found many times. The chain is built from TRBV6-2 or TRBV6-3 and TRBJ2-3, with unresolved D. The V gene lost 6 bases and the J gene lost 6 bases, with 16 bases spanning the gap. Germline V lookup: CDR1 MNHEY, CDR2 SVGEGT. The CDR3 runs to 14 residues. CDR3 residues: CASSTGSKRDTQYF. DNA of the CDR3: TGTGCCAGCAGCACCGGGTCCAAGAGGGATACGCAGTATTTT.

This sequence joins TRBV7-2 and TRBJ2-3; D is undetermined. From germline, CDR1 is SGHTA and CDR2 FQGNSA. The CDR3 runs 14 residues. Trimming left V 7 bases short and J 0 bases short, with 11 bases between. The CDR3 DNA reads TGTGCCAGCATCCCGACTGCGAGCACAGATACGCAGTATTTT. As protein: CASIPTASTDTQYF.

This clonotype was counted ten times or more. V gene TRBV5-1 combines with J gene TRBJ1-6; TRBD1 might be the D (5 bases). V dropped 0 bases and J dropped 9 bases, with 13 bases sitting between them. The CDR3 sequence is 15 residues long. Germline V gene sequence: CDR1 SGHRS, CDR2 YFSETQ. The CDR3: CASSLAGQGRSPLHF. The CDR3 region has the DNA TGCGCCAGCAGCTTGGCCGGGCAGGGTCGTTCACCCCTCCACTTT.

Concerning this clonotype itself: A far larger clone is one base from this, pointing to a likely read error. The chain carries TRBV6-1 and TRBJ2-7; 14 nucleotides line up with TRBD2. Germline V gene lookup returns CDR1 MNHNS and CDR2 SASEGT. This CDR3 is 16 amino acids long. V was pared by 10 bases and J by 7 bases, with 15 bases of the junction left unmatched. CDR3 DNA: TGTGCCAACCTAAAATTAGGACTAGCGGGGGGAAATGAGCAGTACTTC. This translates into CANLKLGLAGGNEQYF.

This clonotype showed up many times. The chain is built from TRBV5-1 and TRBJ1-1; D might be TRBD1 (6 bases). CDR3 length: 15 residues. Trimming took 4 bases from V and 2 from J, leaving 15 bases between them. The V gene's germline CDR1 is SGHRS and CDR2 YFSETQ. The CDR3 loop is CASSPGGGLNTEAFF. The CDR3 region has the DNA TGCGCCAGCAGCCCGGGCGGGGGGCTAAACACTGAAGCTTTCTTT.

In its sample, this clonotype was seen many times. The chain uses TRBV11-2 and TRBJ1-1, with D unclear. CDR1 and CDR2 (germline): SGHAT, FQNNGV. Trimming took off 1 base at V and 4 bases at J, with 10 bases between the two ends. The CDR3 runs to 14 residues. CDR3: CASSLAQISTEAFF. CDR3 bases: TGTGCCAGCAGCTTAGCGCAAATTTCCACTGAAGCTTTCTTT.